The rows below give T cell receptor beta chains drawn from one sample of a study of cytomegalovirus exposure and HLA in healthy donors. TCRdb's table, derived via immunoSEQ multiplex PCR, lists solely in-frame clones and lacks some. Of fewer than 200,000 clones listed, 65% to 90% are singletons. The sequencing sample was made of PBMCs. The receptors derive from a male donor in good health and CMV-seronegative. CDR3s include the opening cysteine and the closing phenylalanine or tryptophan. Fields, in order: V gene, clone size, J gene, D gene, CDR3 protein, CDR3 DNA. D genes are given only for firm matches. Not every row has a clone size; where given, it reads once, few, many or a size class.

TRBV30,NA,TRBJ1-5,NA,CAWSGQGIQPQHF,TGTGCCTGGAGTGGCCAGGGGATTCAGCCCCAGCATTTT
TRBV10-1,NA,TRBJ1-1,TRBD1,CASRTGENTEAFF,TGCGCCAGCCGGACAGGGGAAAACACTGAAGCTTTCTTT
TRBV7-9,NA,TRBJ1-6,NA,CASSHTGSSYNSPLHF,TGTGCCAGCAGCCACACAGGGAGCTCCTATAATTCACCCCTCCACTTT
TRBV5-4,once,TRBJ1-2,NA,CASSSGGTRLDYGYTF,TGTGCCAGCAGCTCTGGGGGGACTAGATTGGACTATGGCTACACCTTC
TRBV11-2,NA,TRBJ1-2,NA,CASSFDRGAPGYTF,TGTGCCAGCAGCTTTGATCGGGGGGCCCCTGGCTACACCTTC
TRBV5-1,once,TRBJ2-2,NA,CASSNEGPNLVGELFF,TGCGCCAGCAGCAATGAGGGCCCGAACCTTGTGGGGGAGCTGTTTTTT
TRBV6-6,NA,TRBJ1-1,NA,CATQPTQNTEAFF,TGTGCCACCCAACCCACACAGAACACTGAAGCTTTCTTT
TRBV19,NA,TRBJ2-3,TRBD2,CASSIGRGLAGADTQYF,TGTGCCAGTAGTATAGGGAGGGGACTAGCGGGGGCAGATACGCAGTATTTT
TRBV6-5,NA,TRBJ2-5,TRBD2,CASSLRTSQETQYF,TGTGCCAGCAGCCTACGGACTAGCCAAGAGACCCAGTACTTC
TRBV6-4,NA,TRBJ1-6,TRBD1,CASSAGTGGLGSPLHF,TGTGCCAGCAGTGCCGGGACAGGGGGTTTAGGCTCACCCCTCCACTTT
TRBV7-6,NA,TRBJ2-3,TRBD1,CASSTKLQGIRADTQYF,TGTGCCAGCAGCACCAAACTACAGGGGATTCGGGCAGATACGCAGTATTTT